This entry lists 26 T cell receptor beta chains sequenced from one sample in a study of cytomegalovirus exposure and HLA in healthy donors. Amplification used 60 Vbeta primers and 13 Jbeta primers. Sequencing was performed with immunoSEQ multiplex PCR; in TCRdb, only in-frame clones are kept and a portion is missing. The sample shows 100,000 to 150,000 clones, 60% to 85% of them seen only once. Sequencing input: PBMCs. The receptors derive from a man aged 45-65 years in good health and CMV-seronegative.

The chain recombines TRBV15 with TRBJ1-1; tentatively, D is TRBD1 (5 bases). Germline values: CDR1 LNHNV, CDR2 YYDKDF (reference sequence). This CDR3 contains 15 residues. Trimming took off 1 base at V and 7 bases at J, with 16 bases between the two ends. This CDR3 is CATSRGRQRGYEAFF. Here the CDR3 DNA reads TGTGCCACCAGCAGAGGGAGACAGCGGGGGTATGAAGCTTTCTTT.

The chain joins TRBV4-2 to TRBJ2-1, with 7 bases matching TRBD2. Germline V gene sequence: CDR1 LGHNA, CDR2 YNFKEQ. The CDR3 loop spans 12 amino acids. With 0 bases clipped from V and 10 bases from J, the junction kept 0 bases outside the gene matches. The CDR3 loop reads CASSQEGGEQFF. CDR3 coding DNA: TGTGCCAGCAGCCAAGAGGGGGGGGAGCAGTTCTTC.

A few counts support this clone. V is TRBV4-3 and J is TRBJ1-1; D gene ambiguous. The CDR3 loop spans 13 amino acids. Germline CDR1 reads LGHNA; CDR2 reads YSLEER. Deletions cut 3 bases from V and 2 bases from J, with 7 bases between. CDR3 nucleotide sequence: TGCGCCAGCAGCCATCCCCTTAACACTGAAGCTTTCTTT. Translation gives CASSHPLNTEAFF.

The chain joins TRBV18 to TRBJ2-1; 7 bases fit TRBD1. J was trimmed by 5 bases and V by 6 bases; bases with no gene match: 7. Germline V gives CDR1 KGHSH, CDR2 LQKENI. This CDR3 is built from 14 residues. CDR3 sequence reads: CASSPTGQNNEQFF. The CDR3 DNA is TGTGCCAGCTCCCCTACGGGACAGAACAATGAGCAGTTCTTC.

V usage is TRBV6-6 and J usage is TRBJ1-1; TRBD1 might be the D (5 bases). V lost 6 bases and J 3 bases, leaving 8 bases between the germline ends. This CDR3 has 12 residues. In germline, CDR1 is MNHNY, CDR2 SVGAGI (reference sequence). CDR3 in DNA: TGTGCCAGCAGGCGGGACCACACTGAAGCTTTCTTT. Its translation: CASRRDHTEAFF.

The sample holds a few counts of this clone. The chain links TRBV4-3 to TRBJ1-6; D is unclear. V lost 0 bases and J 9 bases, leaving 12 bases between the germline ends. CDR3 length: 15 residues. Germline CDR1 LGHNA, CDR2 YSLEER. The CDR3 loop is CASSQDTGIGSPLHF. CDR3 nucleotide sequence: TGCGCCAGCAGCCAAGATACGGGAATTGGTTCACCCCTCCACTTT.

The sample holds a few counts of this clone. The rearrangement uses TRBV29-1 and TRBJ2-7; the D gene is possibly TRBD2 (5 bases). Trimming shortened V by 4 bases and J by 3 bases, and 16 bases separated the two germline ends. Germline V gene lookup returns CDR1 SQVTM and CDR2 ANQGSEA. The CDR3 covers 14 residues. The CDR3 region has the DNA TGCAGCGTTGGTGTAGCGCTAGCTGGCTACGAGCAGTACTTC. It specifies CSVGVALAGYEQYF.

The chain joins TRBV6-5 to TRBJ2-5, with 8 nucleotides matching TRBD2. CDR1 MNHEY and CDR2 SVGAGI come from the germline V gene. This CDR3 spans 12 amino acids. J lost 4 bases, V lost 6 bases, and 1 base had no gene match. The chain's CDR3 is CASSRGGETQYF. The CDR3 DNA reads TGTGCCAGCAGCCGGGGGGGAGAGACCCAGTACTTC.

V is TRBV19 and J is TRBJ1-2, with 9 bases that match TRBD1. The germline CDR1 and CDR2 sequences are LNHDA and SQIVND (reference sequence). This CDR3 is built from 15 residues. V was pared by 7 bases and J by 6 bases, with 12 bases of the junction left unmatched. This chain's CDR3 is CASTTPWDRVNGYTF. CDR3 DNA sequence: TGTGCCAGTACCACCCCGTGGGACAGGGTCAATGGCTACACCTTC. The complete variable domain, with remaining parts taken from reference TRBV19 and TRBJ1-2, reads DGGITQSPKYLFRKEGQNVTLSCEQNLNHDAMYWYRQDPGQGLRLIYYSQIVNDFQKGDIAEGYSVSREKKESFPLTVTSAQKNPTAFYLCASTTPWDRVNGYTFGSGTRLTVV.

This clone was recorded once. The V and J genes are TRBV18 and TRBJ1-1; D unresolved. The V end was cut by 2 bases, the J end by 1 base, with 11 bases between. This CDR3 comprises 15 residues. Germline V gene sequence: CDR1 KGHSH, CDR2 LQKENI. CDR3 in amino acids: CASSPTEGGNTEAFF. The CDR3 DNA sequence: TGTGCCAGCTCACCAACCGAGGGAGGGAACACTGAAGCTTTCTTT.

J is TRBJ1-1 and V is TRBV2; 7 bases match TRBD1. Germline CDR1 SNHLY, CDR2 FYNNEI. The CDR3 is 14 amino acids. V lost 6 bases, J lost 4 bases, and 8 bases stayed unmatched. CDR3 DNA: TGTGCCAGCAGGGGGACAGCAGAAGGCACTGAAGCTTTCTTT. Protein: CASRGTAEGTEAFF.

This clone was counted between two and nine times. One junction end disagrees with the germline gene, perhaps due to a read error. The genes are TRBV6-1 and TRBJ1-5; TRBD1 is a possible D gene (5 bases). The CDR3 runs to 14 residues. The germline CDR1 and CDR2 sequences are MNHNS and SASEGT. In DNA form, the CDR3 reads TGTGCCAGCGGTGATGTGACAGAGAATCAGCCCCAGCATTTT. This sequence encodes CASGDVTENQPQHF.

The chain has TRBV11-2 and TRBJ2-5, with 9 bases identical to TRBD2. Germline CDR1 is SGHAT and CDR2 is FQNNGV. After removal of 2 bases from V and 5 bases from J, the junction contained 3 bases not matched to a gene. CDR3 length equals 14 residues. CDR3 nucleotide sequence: TGTGCCAGCAGCTTATCTGGGACTAGCGAGACCCAGTACTTC. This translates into CASSLSGTSETQYF. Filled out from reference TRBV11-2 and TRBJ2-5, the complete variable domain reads EAGVAQSPRYKIIEKRQSVAFWCNPISGHATLYWYQQILGQGPKLLIQFQNNGVVDDSQLPKDRFSAERLKGVDSTLKIQPAKLEDSAVYLCASSLSGTSETQYFGPGTRLLVL.

CDR3 DNA: TGCGCCAGCAGCTTCCAGGGGGCGGTCAATCAGCCCCAGCATTTT. Translating it yields CASSFQGAVNQPQHF. The chain is built from TRBV5-1 and TRBJ1-5, with 8 positions matching TRBD1. The CDR3 is 15 residues long. Unmatched junction bases numbered 4, after V lost 2 bases and J lost 3 bases. Germline lookup yields CDR1 SGHRS and CDR2 YFSETQ.

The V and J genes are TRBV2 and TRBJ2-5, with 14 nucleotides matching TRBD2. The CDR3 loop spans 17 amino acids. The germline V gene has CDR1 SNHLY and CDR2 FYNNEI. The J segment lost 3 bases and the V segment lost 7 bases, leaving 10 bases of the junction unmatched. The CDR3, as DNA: TGTGCCAGCACAAGTTTGAAGGGACTAGCGGGGGAAGAGACCCAGTACTTC. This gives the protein CASTSLKGLAGEETQYF.

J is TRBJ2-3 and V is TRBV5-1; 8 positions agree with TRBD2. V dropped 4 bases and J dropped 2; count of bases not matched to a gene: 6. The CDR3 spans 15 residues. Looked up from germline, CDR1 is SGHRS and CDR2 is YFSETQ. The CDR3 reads CASSAAGLVTDTQYF. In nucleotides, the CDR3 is TGCGCCAGCAGCGCCGCGGGACTAGTCACAGATACGCAGTATTTT.

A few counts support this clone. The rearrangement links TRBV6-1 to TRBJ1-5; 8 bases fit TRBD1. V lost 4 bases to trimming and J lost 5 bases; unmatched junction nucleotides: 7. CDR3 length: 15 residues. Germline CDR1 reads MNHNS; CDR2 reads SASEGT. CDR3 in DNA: TGTGCCAGCAGTGCTTCGACAGGGGCCCATCAGCCCCAGCATTTT. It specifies CASSASTGAHQPQHF.

The CDR3, as DNA: TGTGCCAGCAGTTTATCATCCTCCTCGGGGGGGTTGTTTTACGAGCAGTACTTC. The encoded protein is CASSLSSSSGGLFYEQYF. The chain combines TRBV27 with TRBJ2-5, with 8 bases lining up with TRBD2. TRBJ2-7 explains the end of the DNA better; the J call may be wrong. This CDR3 comprises 18 residues. Germline CDR1 is MNHEY and CDR2 is SMNVEV (reference sequence).

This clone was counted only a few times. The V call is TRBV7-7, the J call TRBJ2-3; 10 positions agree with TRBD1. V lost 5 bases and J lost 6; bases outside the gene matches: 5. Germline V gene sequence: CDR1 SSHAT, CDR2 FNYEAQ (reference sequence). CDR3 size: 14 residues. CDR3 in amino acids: CASSRDRGVDTQYF. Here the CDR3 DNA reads TGTGCCAGCAGCCGGGACAGGGGAGTGGATACGCAGTATTTT.

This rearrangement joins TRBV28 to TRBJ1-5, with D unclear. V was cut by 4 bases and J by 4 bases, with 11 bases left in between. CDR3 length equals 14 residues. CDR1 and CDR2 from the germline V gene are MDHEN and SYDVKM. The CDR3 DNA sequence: TGTGCCAGCAGTTCACTCGGAGCTAATCAGCCCCAGCATTTT. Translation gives CASSSLGANQPQHF.

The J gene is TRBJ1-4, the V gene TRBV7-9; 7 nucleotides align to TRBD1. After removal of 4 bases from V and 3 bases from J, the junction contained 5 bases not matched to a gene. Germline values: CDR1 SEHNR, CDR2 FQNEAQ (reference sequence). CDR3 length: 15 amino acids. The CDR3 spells CASSSQGDANEKLFF. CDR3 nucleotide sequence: TGTGCCAGCAGCTCTCAGGGGGATGCTAATGAAAAACTGTTTTTT.

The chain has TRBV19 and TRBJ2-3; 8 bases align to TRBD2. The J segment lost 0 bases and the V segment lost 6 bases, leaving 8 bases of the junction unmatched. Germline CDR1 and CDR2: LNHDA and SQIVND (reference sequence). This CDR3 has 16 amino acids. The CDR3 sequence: CASSLSGLVSTDTQYF. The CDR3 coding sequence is TGTGCCAGTAGCCTCTCGGGACTAGTAAGCACAGATACGCAGTATTTT. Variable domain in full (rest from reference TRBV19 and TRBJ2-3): DGGITQSPKYLFRKEGQNVTLSCEQNLNHDAMYWYRQDPGQGLRLIYYSQIVNDFQKGDIAEGYSVSREKKESFPLTVTSAQKNPTAFYLCASSLSGLVSTDTQYFGPGTRLTVL.

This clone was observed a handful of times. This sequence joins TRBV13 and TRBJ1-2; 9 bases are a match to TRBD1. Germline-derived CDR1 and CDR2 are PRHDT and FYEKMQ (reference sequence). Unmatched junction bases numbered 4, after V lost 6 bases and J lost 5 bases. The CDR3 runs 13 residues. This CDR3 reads CASRSTGGYGYTF. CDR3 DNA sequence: TGTGCCAGCAGATCGACAGGGGGGTATGGCTACACCTTC.

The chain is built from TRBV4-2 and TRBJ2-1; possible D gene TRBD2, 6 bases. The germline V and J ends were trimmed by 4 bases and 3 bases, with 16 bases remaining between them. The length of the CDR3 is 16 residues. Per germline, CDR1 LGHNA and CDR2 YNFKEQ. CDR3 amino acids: CASSPTGGDFYNEQFF. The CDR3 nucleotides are TGTGCCAGCAGCCCGACGGGCGGGGACTTCTACAATGAGCAGTTCTTC.

CDR3 bases: TGTGCCAGCAGCTTAGCCGGGACAGGGATTAATGGCTACACCTTC. Translated: CASSLAGTGINGYTF. The rearrangement uses TRBV7-2 and TRBJ1-2, with 9 bases lining up with TRBD1. The J segment lost 6 bases and the V segment lost 0 bases, leaving 5 bases of the junction unmatched. Germline CDR1 reads SGHTA; CDR2 reads FQGNSA. The CDR3 consists of 15 residues.

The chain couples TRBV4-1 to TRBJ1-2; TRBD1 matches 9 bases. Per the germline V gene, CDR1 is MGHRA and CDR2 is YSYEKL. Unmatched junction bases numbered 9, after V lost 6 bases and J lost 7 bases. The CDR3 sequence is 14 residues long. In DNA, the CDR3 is TGCGCCAGCAGACCACAGGGGGCGTCTACTGGCTACACCTTC. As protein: CASRPQGASTGYTF.